The sequence of this TCR beta chain was determined in a study of control samples from healthy donors and cancer patients. Trimming cost V 6 bases and J 1 base, with 12 bases left between them. The CDR3 covers 14 residues. CDR1 KGHSH and CDR2 LQKENI come from the germline V gene. Only in-frame clones appear in the TCRdb table, and some are missing; sequencing was by immunoSEQ multiplex PCR. In the table there are tens of thousands of clones, roughly 91% of which are singletons. Sequenced: blood. This chain links TRBV18 with TRBJ1-1, with D tentatively TRBD1 (6 bases). This receptor was taken from a man aged 50-59 years in good health. CDR3 loop: CASSQQGGNTEAFF. CDR3 DNA sequence: TGTGCCAGCTCCCAACAAGGGGGGAACACTGAAGCTTTCTTT.